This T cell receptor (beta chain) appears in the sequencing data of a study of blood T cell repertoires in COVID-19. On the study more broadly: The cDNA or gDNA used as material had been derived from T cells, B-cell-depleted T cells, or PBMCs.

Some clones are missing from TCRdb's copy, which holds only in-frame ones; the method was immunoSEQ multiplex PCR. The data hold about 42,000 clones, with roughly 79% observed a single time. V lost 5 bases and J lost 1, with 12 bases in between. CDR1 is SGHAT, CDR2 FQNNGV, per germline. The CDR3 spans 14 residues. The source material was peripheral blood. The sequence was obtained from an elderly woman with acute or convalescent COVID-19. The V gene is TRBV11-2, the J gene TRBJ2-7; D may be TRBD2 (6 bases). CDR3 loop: CASSPPGGSYEQYF. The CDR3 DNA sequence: TGTGCCAGCAGCCCTCCCGGGGGATCCTACGAGCAGTACTTC. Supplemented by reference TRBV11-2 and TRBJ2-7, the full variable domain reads EAGVAQSPRYKIIEKRQSVAFWCNPISGHATLYWYQQILGQGPKLLIQFQNNGVVDDSQLPKDRFSAERLKGVDSTLKIQPAKLEDSAVYLCASSPPGGSYEQYFGPGTRLTVT.